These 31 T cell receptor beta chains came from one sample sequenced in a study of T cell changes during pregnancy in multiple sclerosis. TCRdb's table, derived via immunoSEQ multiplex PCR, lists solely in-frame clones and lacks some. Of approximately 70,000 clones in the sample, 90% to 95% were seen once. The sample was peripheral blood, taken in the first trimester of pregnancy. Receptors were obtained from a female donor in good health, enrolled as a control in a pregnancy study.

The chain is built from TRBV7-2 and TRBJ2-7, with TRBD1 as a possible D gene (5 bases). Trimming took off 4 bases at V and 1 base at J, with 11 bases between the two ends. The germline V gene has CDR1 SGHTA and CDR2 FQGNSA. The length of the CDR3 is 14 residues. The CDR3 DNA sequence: TGTGCCAGCAGCTCCAGGGTAGGGTCCTACGAGCAGTACTTC. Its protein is CASSSRVGSYEQYF. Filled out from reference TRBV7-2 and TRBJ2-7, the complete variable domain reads GAGVSQSPSNKVTEKGKDVELRCDPISGHTALYWYRQSLGQGLEFLIYFQGNSAPDKSGLPSDRFSAERTGGSVSTLTIQRTQQEDSAVYLCASSSRVGSYEQYFGPGTRLTVT.

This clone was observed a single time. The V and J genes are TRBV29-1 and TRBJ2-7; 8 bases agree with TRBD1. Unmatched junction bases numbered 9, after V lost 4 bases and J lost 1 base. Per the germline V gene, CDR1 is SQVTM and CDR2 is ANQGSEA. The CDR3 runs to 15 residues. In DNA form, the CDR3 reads TGCAGCGTTGTCTTGTGGGGACAGGCTTCCTACGAGCAGTACTTC. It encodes CSVVLWGQASYEQYF.

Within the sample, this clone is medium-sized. Here the CDR3 reads CASSMAGDNQPQHF. In nucleotides, the CDR3 is TGTGCCAGTAGTATGGCAGGGGACAATCAGCCCCAGCATTTT. The V call is TRBV19, the J call TRBJ1-5; D may be TRBD1 (6 bases). Germline V CDR1 and CDR2: LNHDA, SQIVND (reference sequence). Trimming took off 3 bases at V and 3 bases at J, with 9 bases between the two ends. The CDR3 covers 14 residues.

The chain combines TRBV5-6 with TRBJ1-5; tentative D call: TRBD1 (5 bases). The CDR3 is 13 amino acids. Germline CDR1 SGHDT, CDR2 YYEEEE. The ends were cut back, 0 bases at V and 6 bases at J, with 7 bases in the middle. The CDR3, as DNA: TGTGCCAGCAGCTTGGCAGGGTTTCAGCCCCAGCATTTT. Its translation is CASSLAGFQPQHF. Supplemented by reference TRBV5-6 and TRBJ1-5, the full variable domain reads DAGVTQSPTHLIKTRGQQVTLRCSPKSGHDTVSWYQQALGQGPQFIFQYYEEEERQRGNFPDRFSGHQFPNYSSELNVNALLLGDSALYLCASSLAGFQPQHFGDGTRLSIL.

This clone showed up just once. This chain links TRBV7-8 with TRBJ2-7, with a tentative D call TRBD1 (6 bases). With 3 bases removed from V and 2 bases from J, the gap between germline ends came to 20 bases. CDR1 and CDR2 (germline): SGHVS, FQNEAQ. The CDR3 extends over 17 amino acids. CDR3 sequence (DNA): TGTGCCAGCAGCTTGATATTCGGACAGACGTTTACCTACGAGCAGTACTTC. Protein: CASSLIFGQTFTYEQYF.

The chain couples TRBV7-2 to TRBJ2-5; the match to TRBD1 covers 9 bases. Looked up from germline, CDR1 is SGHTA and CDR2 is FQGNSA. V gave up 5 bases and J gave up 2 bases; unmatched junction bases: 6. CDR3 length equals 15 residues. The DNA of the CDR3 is TGTGCCAGCAGCCCGAGACAGGGGGGACAAGAGACCCAGTACTTC. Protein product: CASSPRQGGQETQYF.

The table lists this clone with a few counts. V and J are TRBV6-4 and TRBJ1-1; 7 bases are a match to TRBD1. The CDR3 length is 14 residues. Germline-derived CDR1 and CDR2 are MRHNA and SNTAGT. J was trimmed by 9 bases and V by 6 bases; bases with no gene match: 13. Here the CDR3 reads CASRQDRVAPQAFF. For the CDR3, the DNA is TGTGCCAGCAGACAAGACAGGGTAGCCCCACAAGCTTTCTTT.

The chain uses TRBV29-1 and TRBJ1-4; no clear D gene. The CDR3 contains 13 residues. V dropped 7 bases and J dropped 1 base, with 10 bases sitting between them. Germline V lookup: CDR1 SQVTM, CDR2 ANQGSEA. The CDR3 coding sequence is TGCAGCGCCTCAGGTGGAACTAATGAAAAACTGTTTTTT. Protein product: CSASGGTNEKLFF.

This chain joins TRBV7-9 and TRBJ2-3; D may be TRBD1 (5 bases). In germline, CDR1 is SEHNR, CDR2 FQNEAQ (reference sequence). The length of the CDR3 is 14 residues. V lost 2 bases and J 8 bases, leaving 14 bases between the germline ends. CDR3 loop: CASSLTQGRGTQYF. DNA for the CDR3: TGTGCCAGCAGCTTAACGCAGGGTAGGGGTACGCAGTATTTT.

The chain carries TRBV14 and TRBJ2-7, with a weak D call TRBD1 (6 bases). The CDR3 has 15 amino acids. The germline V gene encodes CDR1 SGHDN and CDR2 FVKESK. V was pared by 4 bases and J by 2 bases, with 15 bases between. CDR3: CASSPLTGITYEQYF. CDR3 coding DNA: TGTGCCAGCAGCCCGCTCACAGGGATTACCTACGAGCAGTACTTC.

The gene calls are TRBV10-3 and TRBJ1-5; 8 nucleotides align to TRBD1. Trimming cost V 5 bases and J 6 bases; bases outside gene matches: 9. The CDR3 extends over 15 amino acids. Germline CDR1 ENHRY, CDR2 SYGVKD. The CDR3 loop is CAISSLQGAGQPQHF. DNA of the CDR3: TGTGCCATCAGTTCACTCCAGGGGGCGGGTCAGCCCCAGCATTTT.

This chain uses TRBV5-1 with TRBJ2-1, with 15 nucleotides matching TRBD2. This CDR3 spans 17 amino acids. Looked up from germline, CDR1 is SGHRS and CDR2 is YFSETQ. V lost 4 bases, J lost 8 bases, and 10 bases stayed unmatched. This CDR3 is CASSPTWTSGGGDEQFF. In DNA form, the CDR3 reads TGCGCCAGCAGCCCCACTTGGACTAGCGGGGGGGGTGATGAGCAGTTCTTC.

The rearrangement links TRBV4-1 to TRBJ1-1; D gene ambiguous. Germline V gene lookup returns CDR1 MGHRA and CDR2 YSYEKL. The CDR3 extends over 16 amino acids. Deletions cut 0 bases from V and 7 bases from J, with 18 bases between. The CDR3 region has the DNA TGCGCCAGCAGCCAAGACCTAGGCTGGGCGGGAGTTGAAGCTTTCTTT. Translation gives CASSQDLGWAGVEAFF.

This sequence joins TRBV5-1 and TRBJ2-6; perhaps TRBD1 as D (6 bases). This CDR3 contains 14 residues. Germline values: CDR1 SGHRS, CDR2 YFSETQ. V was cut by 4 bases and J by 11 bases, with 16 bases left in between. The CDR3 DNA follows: TGCGCCAGCAGCCCCACAGGGAATGGGGACGTCCTGACTTTC. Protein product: CASSPTGNGDVLTF.

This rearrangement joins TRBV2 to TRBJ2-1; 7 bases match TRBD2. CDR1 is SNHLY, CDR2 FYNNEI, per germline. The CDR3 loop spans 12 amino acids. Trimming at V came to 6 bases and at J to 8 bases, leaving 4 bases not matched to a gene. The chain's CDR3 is CASSGGSDEQFF. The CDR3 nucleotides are TGTGCCAGCAGCGGGGGGAGCGATGAGCAGTTCTTC.

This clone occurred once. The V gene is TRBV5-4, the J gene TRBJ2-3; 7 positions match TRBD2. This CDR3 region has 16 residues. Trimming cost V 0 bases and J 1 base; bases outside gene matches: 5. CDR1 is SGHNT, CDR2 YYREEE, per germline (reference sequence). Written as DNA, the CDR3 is TGTGCCAGCAGCTTGGGGGGGGGTGAGCGCACAGATACGCAGTATTTT. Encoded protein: CASSLGGGERTDTQYF.

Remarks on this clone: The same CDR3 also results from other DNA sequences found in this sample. CDR3 in DNA: TGCGCCAGCAGCTTTGGGACAGGGCGAACTAGCGGCTACAATGAGCAGTTCTTC. Protein sequence: CASSFGTGRTSGYNEQFF. The chain combines TRBV5-1 with TRBJ2-1, with TRBD1 as a possible D gene (9 bases). The CDR3 sequence is 18 residues long. Trimming took off 2 bases at V and 3 bases at J, with 21 bases between the two ends. The V gene's germline CDR1 is SGHRS and CDR2 YFSETQ.

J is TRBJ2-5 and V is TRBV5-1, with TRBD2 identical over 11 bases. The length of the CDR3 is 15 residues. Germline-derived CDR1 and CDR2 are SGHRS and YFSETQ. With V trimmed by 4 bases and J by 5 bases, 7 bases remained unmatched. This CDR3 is CASSRVAGGPETQYF. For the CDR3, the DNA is TGCGCCAGCAGCCGGGTAGCGGGAGGGCCGGAGACCCAGTACTTC.

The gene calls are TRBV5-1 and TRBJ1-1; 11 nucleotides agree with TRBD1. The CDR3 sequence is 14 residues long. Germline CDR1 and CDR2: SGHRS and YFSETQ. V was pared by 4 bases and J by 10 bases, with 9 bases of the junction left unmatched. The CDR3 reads CASSLPGGQGAAFF. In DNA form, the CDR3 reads TGCGCCAGCAGCCTACCCGGCGGACAGGGGGCAGCTTTCTTT.

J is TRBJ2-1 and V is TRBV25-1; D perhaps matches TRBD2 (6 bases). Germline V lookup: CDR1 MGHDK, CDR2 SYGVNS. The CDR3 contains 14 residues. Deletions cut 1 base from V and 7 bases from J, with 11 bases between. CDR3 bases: TGTGCCAGCAGTGAATCCGGGGGTCCGAATGAGCAGTTCTTC. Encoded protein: CASSESGGPNEQFF.

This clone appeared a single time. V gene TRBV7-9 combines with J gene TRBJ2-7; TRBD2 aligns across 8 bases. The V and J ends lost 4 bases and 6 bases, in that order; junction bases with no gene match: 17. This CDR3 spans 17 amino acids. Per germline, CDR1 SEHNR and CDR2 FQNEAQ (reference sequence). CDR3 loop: CASSSRYGRATSFEQYF. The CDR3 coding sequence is TGTGCCAGCAGCTCCCGATACGGGAGGGCCACTTCTTTCGAGCAGTACTTC.

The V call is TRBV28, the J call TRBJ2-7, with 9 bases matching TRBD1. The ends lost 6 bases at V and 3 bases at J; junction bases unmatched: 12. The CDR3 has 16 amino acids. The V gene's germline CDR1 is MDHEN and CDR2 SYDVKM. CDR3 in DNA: TGTGCCAGCAGCTCCCCTCTCTCGACAGGGGGCTACGAGCAGTACTTC. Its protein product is CASSSPLSTGGYEQYF.

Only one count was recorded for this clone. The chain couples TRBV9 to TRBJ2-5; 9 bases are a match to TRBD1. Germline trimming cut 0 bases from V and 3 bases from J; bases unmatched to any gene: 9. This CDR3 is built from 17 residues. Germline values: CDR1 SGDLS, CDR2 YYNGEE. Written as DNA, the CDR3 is TGTGCCAGCAGCGTAGACGCCGGACAGGGGCTGGAAGAGACCCAGTACTTC. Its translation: CASSVDAGQGLEETQYF.

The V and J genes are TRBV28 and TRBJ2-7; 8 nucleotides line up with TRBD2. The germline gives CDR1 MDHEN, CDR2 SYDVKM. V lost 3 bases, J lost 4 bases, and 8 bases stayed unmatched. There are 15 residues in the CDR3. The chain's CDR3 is CASSFRLAGGYEQYF. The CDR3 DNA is TGTGCCAGCAGTTTTCGGCTAGCGGGTGGGTACGAGCAGTACTTC.

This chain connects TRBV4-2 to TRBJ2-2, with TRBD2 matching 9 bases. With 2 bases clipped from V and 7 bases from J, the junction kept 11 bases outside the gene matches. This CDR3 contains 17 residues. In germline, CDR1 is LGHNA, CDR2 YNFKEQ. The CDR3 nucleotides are TGTGCCAGCAGCCAACGACGTCGGCGGGAGGGGGTCGGGGAGCTGTTTTTT. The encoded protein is CASSQRRRREGVGELFF.

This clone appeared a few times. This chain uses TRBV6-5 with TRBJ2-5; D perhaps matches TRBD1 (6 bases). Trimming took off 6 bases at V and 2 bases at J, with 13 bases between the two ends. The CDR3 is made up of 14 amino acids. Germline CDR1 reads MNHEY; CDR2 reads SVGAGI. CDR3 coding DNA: TGTGCCAGCAGGTTTGACAGGCTACAAGAGACCCAGTACTTC. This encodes CASRFDRLQETQYF.

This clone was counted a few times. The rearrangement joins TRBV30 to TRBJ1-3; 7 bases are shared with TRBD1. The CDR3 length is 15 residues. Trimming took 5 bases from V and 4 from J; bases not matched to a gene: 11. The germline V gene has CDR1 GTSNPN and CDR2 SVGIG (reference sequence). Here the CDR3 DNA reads TGTGCCTGGGCACAGGGGCGGAGTGGGGGAAACACCATATATTTT. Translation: CAWAQGRSGGNTIYF.

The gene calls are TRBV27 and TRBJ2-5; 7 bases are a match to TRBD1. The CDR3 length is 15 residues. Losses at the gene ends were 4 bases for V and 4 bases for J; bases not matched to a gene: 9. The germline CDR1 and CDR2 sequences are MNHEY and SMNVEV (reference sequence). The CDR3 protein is CASSWGSGGRETQYF. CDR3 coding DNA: TGTGCCAGCAGTTGGGGCTCAGGGGGAAGAGAGACCCAGTACTTC.

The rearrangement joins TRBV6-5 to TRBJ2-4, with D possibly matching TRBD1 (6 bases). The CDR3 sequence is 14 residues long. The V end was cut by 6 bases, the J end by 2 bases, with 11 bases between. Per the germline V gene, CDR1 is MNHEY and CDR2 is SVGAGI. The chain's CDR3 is CASSKTGSKNIQYF. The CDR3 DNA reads TGTGCCAGCAGCAAAACAGGGTCCAAAAACATTCAGTACTTC.

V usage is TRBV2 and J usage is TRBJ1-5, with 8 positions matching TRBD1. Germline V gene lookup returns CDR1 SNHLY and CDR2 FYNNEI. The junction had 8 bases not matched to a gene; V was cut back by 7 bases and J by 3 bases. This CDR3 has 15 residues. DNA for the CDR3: TGTGCCAGCAAACCTTGGGGACAGGCCAATCAGCCCCAGCATTTT. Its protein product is CASKPWGQANQPQHF.

The CDR3 DNA reads as TGTGCCAGCAGTACCCACTCTGGGACTGGTGGCTACACCTTC. As protein: CASSTHSGTGGYTF. The chain recombines TRBV28 with TRBJ1-2, with D possibly TRBD1 on 5 matching bases. The CDR3 runs 14 residues. V lost 5 bases and J 7 bases, leaving 17 bases between the germline ends. Germline V gene sequence: CDR1 MDHEN, CDR2 SYDVKM.